What follows are 20 T cell receptor beta chains derived from one specimen sequenced in a study of T cell responses to AZD1222 COVID-19 vaccine. Sequenced by immunoSEQ multiplex PCR; TCRdb stores in-frame clones only, minus some. Of about 86,000 clones in the sample, 90% are singletons; the top ten hold 3%. The source material was peripheral blood, sampled on day 0 of AZD1222 vaccination. Source of these receptors: an adult in good health.

V gene TRBV7-9 combines with J gene TRBJ1-4; 9 bases are a match to TRBD1. V gave up 3 bases and J gave up 7 bases; unmatched junction bases: 6. The CDR3 sequence is 15 residues long. The germline V gene has CDR1 SEHNR and CDR2 FQNEAQ (reference sequence). The CDR3 spells CASSFAGTGIEKLFF. In DNA form, the CDR3 reads TGTGCCAGCAGCTTTGCCGGGACAGGGATTGAAAAACTGTTTTTT. The complete variable domain, with remaining parts taken from reference TRBV7-9 and TRBJ1-4, reads DTGVSQNPRHKITKRGQNVTFRCDPISEHNRLYWYRQTLGQGPEFLTYFQNEAQLEKSRLLSDRFSAERPKGSFSTLEIQRTEQGDSAMYLCASSFAGTGIEKLFFGSGTQLSVL.

The J gene is TRBJ2-3, the V gene TRBV27, with D hard to call. V was trimmed by 3 bases and J by 0 bases, leaving 7 bases between them. Germline CDR1 reads MNHEY; CDR2 reads SMNVEV (reference sequence). The CDR3 sequence is 14 residues long. CDR3 DNA: TGTGCCAGCAGTTTTGTGGAGAGCACAGATACGCAGTATTTT. Translated, it gives CASSFVESTDTQYF.

J is TRBJ2-1 and V is TRBV28; 8 nucleotides agree with TRBD2. The ends lost 4 bases at V and 4 bases at J; junction bases unmatched: 6. Germline V CDR1 and CDR2: MDHEN, SYDVKM. This CDR3 contains 15 residues. CDR3 region: CASSWASGLYNEQFF. CDR3 DNA sequence: TGTGCCAGCAGTTGGGCTAGCGGGTTATACAATGAGCAGTTCTTC. The whole variable domain, filled in from reference TRBV28 and TRBJ2-1, reads DVKVTQSSRYLVKRTGEKVFLECVQDMDHENMFWYRQDPGLGLRLIYFSYDVKMKEKGDIPEGYSVSREKKERFSLILESASTNQTSMYLCASSWASGLYNEQFFGPGTRLTVL.

A word on this clone: Other DNA sequences within the sample encode an identical CDR3. The chain recombines TRBV5-1 with TRBJ1-5; D is uncertain. Between the trimmed V and J ends, which lost 5 bases and 1 base, there was a span of 7 bases. Germline loops: CDR1 SGHRS, CDR2 YFSETQ. The CDR3 covers 13 residues. DNA for the CDR3: TGCGCCAGCAGAGAGGGAAGCAATCAGCCCCAGCATTTT. This codes for CASREGSNQPQHF.

The V and J genes are TRBV9 and TRBJ2-1, with 13 bases aligning to TRBD2. With 5 bases clipped from V and 8 bases from J, the junction kept 7 bases outside the gene matches. Looked up from germline, CDR1 is SGDLS and CDR2 is YYNGEE. The CDR3 runs to 15 residues. CDR3 in DNA: TGTGCCAGCAGTGGGCGGACTAGCGGGAGTTATGAGCAGTTCTTC. Translated, it gives CASSGRTSGSYEQFF.

This sequence joins TRBV5-1 and TRBJ2-7; 13 bases line up with TRBD2. The CDR3 spans 15 residues. Losses at the gene ends were 4 bases for V and 8 bases for J; bases not matched to a gene: 9. CDR1 and CDR2 from the germline V gene are SGHRS and YFSETQ. The CDR3 DNA follows: TGCGCCAGCAGCCTAGGACTAGCGGGGGATCTTCAGCAGTACTTC. Protein: CASSLGLAGDLQQYF.

The genes are TRBV2 and TRBJ1-2, with D uncertain. Trimming took off 7 bases at V and 4 bases at J, with 19 bases between the two ends. The CDR3 is made up of 15 amino acids. Germline V gene sequence: CDR1 SNHLY, CDR2 FYNNEI. The CDR3 here is CASTTNEGTTYGYTF. The DNA for the CDR3 is TGTGCCAGCACCACGAACGAGGGTACCACCTATGGCTACACCTTC.

This chain links TRBV19 with TRBJ2-1, with D perhaps matching TRBD1 or TRBD2 (6 bases each). The V end lost 0 bases, the J end lost 6 bases, and 12 bases lay between the germline ends. CDR1 and CDR2 (germline): LNHDA, SQIVND (reference sequence). The CDR3 consists of 15 residues. The CDR3 loop is CASSIDSGARNEQFF. The CDR3 coding sequence is TGTGCCAGTAGTATAGATTCGGGGGCGCGCAATGAGCAGTTCTTC.

This chain uses TRBV9 with TRBJ2-7, with a weak D call TRBD1 (6 bases). There are 12 residues in the CDR3. V dropped 10 bases and J dropped 3 bases, with 14 bases sitting between them. Per germline, CDR1 SGDLS and CDR2 YYNGEE. For the CDR3, the DNA is TGTGCCGGCCGGGACAATGTCTACGAGCAGTACTTC. It encodes CAGRDNVYEQYF.

The V gene is TRBV5-1, the J gene TRBJ2-5, with D perhaps TRBD1 (6 bases). Germline V gives CDR1 SGHRS, CDR2 YFSETQ. Trimming took 4 bases from V and 5 from J, leaving 18 bases between them. The CDR3 has 15 residues. The CDR3 DNA follows: TGCGCCAGCAGCCGGGACACCACTCCCGGGGAGACCCAGTACTTC. Amino acids: CASSRDTTPGETQYF. The whole variable domain, filled in from reference TRBV5-1 and TRBJ2-5, reads KAGVTQTPRYLIKTRGQQVTLSCSPISGHRSVSWYQQTPGQGLQFLFEYFSETQRNKGNFPGRFSGRQFSNSRSEMNVSTLELGDSALYLCASSRDTTPGETQYFGPGTRLLVL.

This chain links TRBV10-1 with TRBJ1-2; possible D gene TRBD1, 5 bases. This CDR3 has 13 residues. V gave up 2 bases and J gave up 2 bases, with 6 bases separating them. Germline loops: CDR1 WNHNN, CDR2 SYGVQD (reference sequence). Written as DNA, the CDR3 is TGCGCCAGCAGTGAGGACAGAAACTATGGCTACACCTTC. This gives the protein CASSEDRNYGYTF.

The rearrangement uses TRBV4-1 and TRBJ1-5; 8 nucleotides match TRBD1. CDR3 length: 14 residues. The germline CDR1 and CDR2 sequences are MGHRA and YSYEKL. V was clipped by 4 bases and J by 7 bases; unmatched bases: 6. CDR3 DNA: TGCGCCAGCAGCCCTAGCAGGGGGCCCCAGCCCCAGCATTTT. Protein sequence: CASSPSRGPQPQHF.

The chain employs TRBV29-1 and TRBJ2-7; D not resolved. The CDR3 covers 13 residues. The germline V and J ends were trimmed by 4 bases and 5 bases, with 15 bases remaining between them. Germline V gene data show CDR1 as SQVTM and CDR2 as ANQGSEA. The chain's CDR3 is CSVGGTRIDEQYF. The DNA for the CDR3 is TGCAGCGTTGGTGGCACGAGGATAGACGAGCAGTACTTC.

V usage is TRBV11-2 and J usage is TRBJ1-5; 7 bases agree with TRBD1. V was clipped by 1 base and J by 9 bases; unmatched bases: 9. This CDR3 has 15 amino acids. CDR1 is SGHAT and CDR2 is FQNNGV in the germline V gene. The CDR3 bases are TGTGCCAGCAGCTTAGGGACAGGCGGGGGGTGGCCCCAGCATTTT. Translated, it gives CASSLGTGGGWPQHF. Together with reference TRBV11-2 and TRBJ1-5, the CDR3 gives the full variable domain: EAGVAQSPRYKIIEKRQSVAFWCNPISGHATLYWYQQILGQGPKLLIQFQNNGVVDDSQLPKDRFSAERLKGVDSTLKIQPAKLEDSAVYLCASSLGTGGGWPQHFGDGTRLSIL.

The CDR3 is CASSFSGRADEQFF. The CDR3 region has the DNA TGTGCCAGCAGCTTTAGCGGGAGGGCGGATGAGCAGTTCTTC. This sequence joins TRBV7-3 and TRBJ2-1; 11 bases are a match to TRBD2. J was trimmed by 8 bases and V by 3 bases; bases with no gene match: 3. This CDR3 comprises 14 residues. The V gene's germline CDR1 is SGHTA and CDR2 FQGTGA.

This clone has more than one count but fewer than ten. The chain joins TRBV19 to TRBJ2-7, with D uncertain. Germline V gives CDR1 LNHDA, CDR2 SQIVND (reference sequence). V was cut by 6 bases and J by 4 bases, with 13 bases left in between. This CDR3 spans 13 amino acids. The CDR3 region has the DNA TGTGCCAGTAGAGGTGGGCAAGCTTACGAGCAGTACTTC. Protein sequence: CASRGGQAYEQYF.

The chain is built from TRBV5-1 and TRBJ1-1; maybe TRBD1 (5 bases). V lost 6 bases to trimming and J lost 8 bases, with 17 bases between them. The CDR3 consists of 13 residues. The germline CDR1 and CDR2 sequences are SGHRS and YFSETQ. The chain's CDR3 is CASTESSREEAFF. In DNA, the CDR3 is TGCGCCAGCACCGAGTCGTCCAGGGAAGAAGCTTTCTTT.

This clone was picked up one time. The chain couples TRBV9 to TRBJ2-1; D may be TRBD1 or TRBD2 (5 bases each). The V gene's germline CDR1 is SGDLS and CDR2 YYNGEE. V lost 1 base and J lost 2, with 10 bases in between. This CDR3 region has 15 residues. The CDR3 DNA reads as TGTGCCAGCAGCGTACACTGGGACGCCTACAATGAGCAGTTCTTC. Translated: CASSVHWDAYNEQFF.

The chain couples TRBV2 to TRBJ2-2; the D gene is possibly TRBD1 (5 bases). This CDR3 has 14 amino acids. Germline-derived CDR1 and CDR2 are SNHLY and FYNNEI. V was shortened by 6 bases and J by 2 bases, with 10 bases between the two germline ends. CDR3 nucleotides: TGTGCCAGCAGCGACAGCAGTAACACCGGGGAGCTGTTTTTT. It codes for CASSDSSNTGELFF. Based on the CDR3 plus reference TRBV2 and TRBJ2-2, the full variable domain is EPEVTQTPSHQVTQMGQEVILRCVPISNHLYFYWYRQILGQKVEFLVSFYNNEISEKSEIFDDQFSVERPDGSNFTLKIRSTKLEDSAMYFCASSDSSNTGELFFGEGSRLTVL.

The rearrangement joins TRBV27 to TRBJ2-7; no definite D call. CDR3 size: 14 residues. Germline V gene sequence: CDR1 MNHEY, CDR2 SMNVEV (reference sequence). V lost 10 bases and J 0 bases, leaving 16 bases between the germline ends. CDR3 sequence: CATSLNPSSYEQYF. The CDR3 DNA follows: TGTGCCACCTCTCTCAACCCCAGCTCCTACGAGCAGTACTTC.